Listed below are T cell receptor beta chains from one sample, sequenced in a study of blood T cell repertoires in COVID-19. This table comes from immunoSEQ multiplex PCR, and its TCRdb copy is limited to in-frame clones, with some not included. The sample lists over 250,000 clones, just under 90% occurring once. Sequences were obtained from PBMCs or T cells enriched from blood (not recorded which). The receptors were sampled from a woman aged 55-75 years who had recovered from COVID-19. The CDR3 runs from the conserved cysteine through the conserved F or W. The order of the fields is D gene, J gene, clone size, V gene, CDR3 DNA, CDR3 protein. The D gene is left open where the match is weak. The size entry is marked missing in some rows and otherwise reads once, few, many or a size class.

D gene: NA
J gene: TRBJ1-3
clone size: NA
V gene: TRBV24-1
CDR3 DNA: TGTGCCACCAGTGATAAGGGAGTTTCCGCTGGAAACACCATATATTTT
CDR3 protein: CATSDKGVSAGNTIYF

D gene: TRBD1
J gene: TRBJ2-5
clone size: few
V gene: TRBV30
CDR3 DNA: TGTGCCTGGAGTGGGGCAGGGGGCGCGGAGACCCAGTACTTC
CDR3 protein: CAWSGAGGAETQYF

D gene: TRBD2
J gene: TRBJ2-1
clone size: NA
V gene: TRBV5-1
CDR3 DNA: TGCGCCAGCAGCCCCAGCGGGAACTCCTACAATGAGCAGTTCTTC
CDR3 protein: CASSPSGNSYNEQFF

D gene: TRBD1
J gene: TRBJ1-5
clone size: once
V gene: TRBV3-1/TRBV3-2
CDR3 DNA: TGTGCCAGCAGCCACTCGGGACAGGGGGTTAATCAGCCCCAGCATTTT
CDR3 protein: CASSHSGQGVNQPQHF

D gene: TRBD1
J gene: TRBJ1-6
clone size: NA
V gene: TRBV19
CDR3 DNA: TGTGCCAGCAAAGGCCGGGACAGGGGTGATTCACCCCTCCACTTT
CDR3 protein: CASKGRDRGDSPLHF

D gene: NA
J gene: TRBJ2-5
clone size: NA
V gene: TRBV3-1/TRBV3-2
CDR3 DNA: TGTGCCAGCAGCCAGGGGTCAGCGGACCAAGAGACCCAGTACTTC
CDR3 protein: CASSQGSADQETQYF

D gene: NA
J gene: TRBJ1-1
clone size: NA
V gene: TRBV12-5
CDR3 DNA: TGTGCTAGTGGTTCCGGCCCGGTGCGGGAATACCCACCCAACACTGAAGCTTTCTTT
CDR3 protein: CASGSGPVREYPPNTEAFF

D gene: NA
J gene: TRBJ1-5
clone size: NA
V gene: TRBV5-8
CDR3 DNA: TGTGCCAGCAGCTTGGGACATAGCAATCAGCCCCAGCATTTT
CDR3 protein: CASSLGHSNQPQHF

D gene: NA
J gene: TRBJ1-2
clone size: NA
V gene: TRBV28
CDR3 DNA: TGTGCCAGCAGTTTAGGGGGGGCTTATGGCTACACCTTC
CDR3 protein: CASSLGGAYGYTF

D gene: TRBD1
J gene: TRBJ1-4
clone size: NA
V gene: TRBV29-1
CDR3 DNA: TGCAGCGTTAGACAGGGAGAGGAAAAACTGTTTTTT
CDR3 protein: CSVRQGEEKLFF

D gene: NA
J gene: TRBJ1-1
clone size: NA
V gene: TRBV6-5
CDR3 DNA: TGTGCCAGCAGTTCCAGGGGAACTGAAGCTTTCTTT
CDR3 protein: CASSSRGTEAFF

D gene: TRBD1
J gene: TRBJ2-1
clone size: NA
V gene: TRBV28
CDR3 DNA: TGTGCCAGCAGGGACGGACAGGCGGGCAATGAGCAGTTCTTC
CDR3 protein: CASRDGQAGNEQFF

D gene: NA
J gene: TRBJ2-1
clone size: NA
V gene: TRBV5-4
CDR3 DNA: TGTGCCAGCAAGTATCCAGGGTCCACCTTCAATGAGCAGTTCTTC
CDR3 protein: CASKYPGSTFNEQFF

D gene: NA
J gene: TRBJ1-1
clone size: few
V gene: TRBV19
CDR3 DNA: TGTGCCAGTAGTAGGGAAGGGCAGGGCGAAGCTTTCTTT
CDR3 protein: CASSREGQGEAFF

D gene: NA
J gene: TRBJ2-7
clone size: NA
V gene: TRBV14
CDR3 DNA: TGTGCCAGCAGCCAATTACAGGCCTCCTACGAGCAGTACTTC
CDR3 protein: CASSQLQASYEQYF

D gene: NA
J gene: TRBJ2-1
clone size: NA
V gene: TRBV5-1
CDR3 DNA: TGCGCCAGCAGCTTACAGGCTAGCTCCTACAATGAGCAGTTCTTC
CDR3 protein: CASSLQASSYNEQFF

D gene: TRBD1
J gene: TRBJ1-1
clone size: NA
V gene: TRBV25-1
CDR3 DNA: TGTGCCAGCAGTGACCCCAGGACAGGAAACACTGAAGCTTTCTTT
CDR3 protein: CASSDPRTGNTEAFF

D gene: NA
J gene: TRBJ1-3
clone size: NA
V gene: TRBV7-9
CDR3 DNA: TGTGCCAGCAGTCAACAGGGTTCTGGAAACACCATATATTTT
CDR3 protein: CASSQQGSGNTIYF

D gene: NA
J gene: TRBJ1-6
clone size: NA
V gene: TRBV19
CDR3 DNA: TGTGCCAGTAGTATAACAGGTGGGGCGTATAATTCACCCCTCCACTTT
CDR3 protein: CASSITGGAYNSPLHF

D gene: TRBD2
J gene: TRBJ2-1
clone size: NA
V gene: TRBV5-1
CDR3 DNA: TGCGCCAGCAGCTTCCTAGCGGGAGGAGACAATGAGCAGTTCTTC
CDR3 protein: CASSFLAGGDNEQFF

D gene: NA
J gene: TRBJ1-1
clone size: NA
V gene: TRBV25-1
CDR3 DNA: TGTGCCAGCAGTGAATTCCAGGATGCCTTGAACACTGAAGCTTTCTTT
CDR3 protein: CASSEFQDALNTEAFF

D gene: TRBD1
J gene: TRBJ1-1
clone size: NA
V gene: TRBV9
CDR3 DNA: TGTGCCAGCAGCGGAAGGACAGGGTCAAACACTGAAGCTTTCTTT
CDR3 protein: CASSGRTGSNTEAFF

D gene: TRBD2
J gene: TRBJ2-7
clone size: NA
V gene: TRBV29-1
CDR3 DNA: TGCAGCGTGGGGACTAGCGGGAGCTCCTACGAGCAGTACTTC
CDR3 protein: CSVGTSGSSYEQYF

D gene: NA
J gene: TRBJ2-3
clone size: NA
V gene: TRBV28
CDR3 DNA: TGTGTCATAGGGCTAGCATCAACAGATACGCAGTATTTT
CDR3 protein: CVIGLASTDTQYF

D gene: TRBD1
J gene: TRBJ1-2
clone size: once
V gene: TRBV18
CDR3 DNA: TGTGCCAGCTCACAAACAGGGGGCGCCTTAGATGGCTATGGCTACACCTTC
CDR3 protein: CASSQTGGALDGYGYTF

D gene: NA
J gene: TRBJ1-2
clone size: NA
V gene: TRBV18
CDR3 DNA: TGTGCCAGCTCACCAAGTCAGGGGAACTATGGCTACACCTTC
CDR3 protein: CASSPSQGNYGYTF

D gene: NA
J gene: TRBJ2-1
clone size: NA
V gene: TRBV29-1
CDR3 DNA: TGCAGCGTCCGGTGGGGGGACGGTGAGCAGTTCTTC
CDR3 protein: CSVRWGDGEQFF

D gene: TRBD1
J gene: TRBJ2-7
clone size: NA
V gene: TRBV29-1
CDR3 DNA: TGCAGCGCCGGTCCTGGGGGACAGACGCCGGGGCTCGAGCAGTACTTC
CDR3 protein: CSAGPGGQTPGLEQYF

D gene: TRBD1
J gene: TRBJ1-4
clone size: NA
V gene: TRBV27
CDR3 DNA: TGTGCCAGCAGTACCACAGGGGGTTGGGCAACTAATGAAAAACTGTTTTTT
CDR3 protein: CASSTTGGWATNEKLFF

D gene: NA
J gene: TRBJ1-1
clone size: NA
V gene: TRBV5-8
CDR3 DNA: TGTGCCAGCAGCATCCTACAGGTTCTTCGCACTGAAGCTTTCTTT
CDR3 protein: CASSILQVLRTEAFF

D gene: NA
J gene: TRBJ1-4
clone size: NA
V gene: TRBV30
CDR3 DNA: TGTGCCTGGAGTGTAAGCGGCAGGGGTAATGAAAAACTGTTTTTT
CDR3 protein: CAWSVSGRGNEKLFF

D gene: NA
J gene: TRBJ1-3
clone size: NA
V gene: TRBV6-5
CDR3 DNA: TGTGCCAGCAGAGCCTACTCTGGAAACACCATATATTTT
CDR3 protein: CASRAYSGNTIYF

D gene: NA
J gene: TRBJ1-4
clone size: NA
V gene: TRBV7-9
CDR3 DNA: TGTGCCAGCGTGCGGGGGAATGAAAAACTGTTTTTT
CDR3 protein: CASVRGNEKLFF

D gene: TRBD1
J gene: TRBJ1-1
clone size: once
V gene: TRBV3-1/TRBV3-2
CDR3 DNA: TGTGCCAGCAGCTATTTGGACAGGGGCGAAGCTTTCTTT
CDR3 protein: CASSYLDRGEAFF

D gene: TRBD1
J gene: TRBJ1-1
clone size: few
V gene: TRBV19
CDR3 DNA: TGTGCCAGTAGTACACAGGGGATGAACACTGAAGCTTTCTTT
CDR3 protein: CASSTQGMNTEAFF

D gene: NA
J gene: TRBJ1-6
clone size: NA
V gene: TRBV11-2
CDR3 DNA: TGTGCCAGCAGCTTAGAGGCCGTCGCTTCACCCCTCCACTTT
CDR3 protein: CASSLEAVASPLHF

D gene: NA
J gene: TRBJ1-6
clone size: medium-sized
V gene: TRBV27
CDR3 DNA: TGTGCCAGCAGTTTATACCCGGGATTGGAAGCCCTCCACTTT
CDR3 protein: CASSLYPGLEALHF

D gene: NA
J gene: TRBJ1-6
clone size: NA
V gene: TRBV7-9
CDR3 DNA: TGTGCCAGCAGCTTAGTTGGCGGTAGCTCCTATAATTCACCCCTCCACTTT
CDR3 protein: CASSLVGGSSYNSPLHF

D gene: NA
J gene: TRBJ1-2
clone size: NA
V gene: TRBV28
CDR3 DNA: TGTGCCAGCAGTGCCATCTCGCGTACCCACTATGGCTACACCTTC
CDR3 protein: CASSAISRTHYGYTF

D gene: NA
J gene: TRBJ2-7
clone size: NA
V gene: TRBV6-5
CDR3 DNA: TGTGCCAGCAGACACGACGGGAACCCCTCCTACGAGCAGTACTTC
CDR3 protein: CASRHDGNPSYEQYF

D gene: NA
J gene: TRBJ1-6
clone size: NA
V gene: TRBV9
CDR3 DNA: TGTGCCAGCAGCGTTGGGGGGTCGGGTAATTCACCCCTCCACTTT
CDR3 protein: CASSVGGSGNSPLHF

D gene: NA
J gene: TRBJ1-2
clone size: once
V gene: TRBV7-8
CDR3 DNA: TGTGCCAGCAGATCCACTTACTTTCGGGGGGTGATCTATGGCTACACCTTC
CDR3 protein: CASRSTYFRGVIYGYTF

D gene: TRBD1
J gene: TRBJ2-5
clone size: NA
V gene: TRBV3-1/TRBV3-2
CDR3 DNA: TGTGCCAGCAGCCAGACGGACAGGGTAGAGACCCAGTACTTC
CDR3 protein: CASSQTDRVETQYF

D gene: NA
J gene: TRBJ1-1
clone size: NA
V gene: TRBV7-3
CDR3 DNA: TGTGCCAGCAGCGTCTCCAGGGCGGGGGACACTGAAGCTTTCTTT
CDR3 protein: CASSVSRAGDTEAFF

D gene: NA
J gene: TRBJ1-6
clone size: NA
V gene: TRBV30
CDR3 DNA: TGTGCCTGGGGGGGCCCCGCGGCGGGAAATTCACCCCTCCACTTT
CDR3 protein: CAWGGPAAGNSPLHF

D gene: NA
J gene: TRBJ1-5
clone size: NA
V gene: TRBV19
CDR3 DNA: TGTGCCAGTACCAACCGGGACATCACCAATCAGCCCCAGCATTTT
CDR3 protein: CASTNRDITNQPQHF

D gene: NA
J gene: TRBJ1-2
clone size: once
V gene: TRBV10-2
CDR3 DNA: TGCGCCAGCTCCCCTGAAGAGCTGCTCTATGGCTACACCTTC
CDR3 protein: CASSPEELLYGYTF

D gene: TRBD1
J gene: TRBJ2-2
clone size: NA
V gene: TRBV5-8
CDR3 DNA: TGTGCCAGCAGACCCGGACAGGGTCGTCCAACCGGGGAGCTGTTTTTT
CDR3 protein: CASRPGQGRPTGELFF

D gene: TRBD2
J gene: TRBJ2-7
clone size: NA
V gene: TRBV11-2
CDR3 DNA: TGTGCCAGCAGCTTAGTTACTAGCGGTGCCTACGAGCAGTACTTC
CDR3 protein: CASSLVTSGAYEQYF

D gene: NA
J gene: TRBJ2-2
clone size: once
V gene: TRBV11-2
CDR3 DNA: TGTGCCAGCAGCTTAATCAGGCTCTCAACCGGGGAGCTGTTTTTT
CDR3 protein: CASSLIRLSTGELFF

D gene: NA
J gene: TRBJ1-1
clone size: once
V gene: TRBV5-1
CDR3 DNA: TGCGCCAGCAGCTTGGGGGGCGCTAATACTGAAGCTTTCTTT
CDR3 protein: CASSLGGANTEAFF

D gene: TRBD1
J gene: TRBJ1-2
clone size: NA
V gene: TRBV6-5
CDR3 DNA: TGTGCCAGCAGTTATTTTCAGGGGGCAAATGGCTACACCTTC
CDR3 protein: CASSYFQGANGYTF

D gene: NA
J gene: TRBJ1-1
clone size: NA
V gene: TRBV2
CDR3 DNA: TGTGCCAGCGGAGCGCCTGGTGAAGCTTTCTTT
CDR3 protein: CASGAPGEAFF

D gene: NA
J gene: TRBJ2-2
clone size: NA
V gene: TRBV7-9
CDR3 DNA: TGTGCCAGCAGCCCAGCCGGGAGTCGGACCGGGGAGCTGTTTTTT
CDR3 protein: CASSPAGSRTGELFF

D gene: NA
J gene: TRBJ2-3
clone size: NA
V gene: TRBV2
CDR3 DNA: TGTGCCAGCAGTCCAACGGGACTCTTCCGCTCGACAGATACGCAGTATTTT
CDR3 protein: CASSPTGLFRSTDTQYF